These T cell receptor beta chains were read from a single sample in a study of shared clonotypes between healthy human individuals. Sequencing was performed with immunoSEQ multiplex PCR; in TCRdb, only in-frame clones are kept and a portion is missing. Here the sample spans hundreds of thousands of clones, under 95% being singletons. The sequenced material came from naive CD8+ T cells sorted from blood. All receptors come from a man younger than 45 in good health. Each CDR3 is given with its conserved first and last residue. The D gene is left open where the match is weak. The size entry is marked missing in some rows and otherwise reads once, few, many or a size class.

>TRBJ2-1|TRBD2|TRBV7-9|.
CASSLVSLVRGDNEQFF
TGTGCCAGCAGCTTAGTTAGCCTAGTACGGGGGGACAATGAGCAGTTCTTC
>TRBJ1-3|TRBD1|TRBV7-2|.
CASSLRQGRDGNTIYF
TGTGCCAGCAGCCTCCGACAGGGAAGGGATGGAAACACCATATATTTT
>TRBJ2-1|TRBD2|TRBV4-2|.
CASSQEKREYYNEQFF
TGTGCCAGCAGCCAAGAGAAGCGGGAGTATTACAATGAGCAGTTCTTC
>TRBJ1-5|.|TRBV6-1|.
CASSESLGPQHF
TGTGCCAGCAGTGAATCCCTGGGGCCCCAGCATTTT
>TRBJ1-1|TRBD1|TRBV19|once
CASRQGVGTEAFF
TGTGCCAGTAGACAGGGGGTGGGCACTGAAGCTTTCTTT
>TRBJ2-3|.|TRBV9|.
CASSPPVGDTQYF
TGTGCCAGCAGCCCCCCCGTAGGGGATACGCAGTATTTT
>TRBJ2-3|TRBD2|TRBV14|once
CASSHSGTNTDTQYF
TGTGCCAGCAGCCATTCCGGGACTAACACAGATACGCAGTATTTT
>TRBJ2-5|TRBD1|TRBV7-9|.
CASSTGTGATQYF
TGTGCCAGCAGCACCGGGACAGGGGCGACCCAGTACTTC
>TRBJ2-7|.|TRBV19|.
CARASLYF
TGTGCCAGGGCCTCACTTTACTTC
>TRBJ2-1|TRBD2|TRBV10-3|.
CAISEEPSGRSYNEQFF
TGTGCCATCAGTGAGGAACCTAGCGGGAGAAGCTACAATGAGCAGTTCTTC
>TRBJ2-5|.|TRBV7-7|.
CASSPIRRPQETQYF
TGTGCTAGCAGCCCTATTAGACGGCCCCAAGAGACCCAGTACTTC
>TRBJ2-6|.|TRBV4-1|once
CASSQEAGTGANVLTF
TGCGCCAGCAGCCAAGAGGCAGGGACCGGGGCCAACGTCCTGACTTTC
>TRBJ2-5|.|TRBV27|.
CASRTRRAQETQYF
TGTGCCAGCAGAACCCGACGGGCACAAGAGACCCAGTACTTC
>TRBJ2-2|.|TRBV7-6|.
CASSRTGELFF
TGTGCCAGCAGCCGCACCGGGGAGCTGTTTTTT
>TRBJ1-4|TRBD1|TRBV4-1|.
CASSYDRVGEKLFF
TGCGCCAGCAGCTACGACAGGGTAGGAGAAAAACTGTTTTTT
>TRBJ2-7|.|TRBV5-6|once
CASSSDGGSYEQYF
TGTGCCAGCAGCTCCGACGGGGGCTCCTACGAGCAGTACTTC
>TRBJ2-7|.|TRBV12-5|once
CASGLPRPLVGESYEQYF
TGTGCTAGTGGTTTGCCGCGACCCCTAGTGGGGGAATCCTACGAGCAGTACTTC
>TRBJ2-3|.|TRBV7-2|.
CASTLTGKQGDTQYF
TGTGCCAGCACCCTAACAGGTAAACAGGGAGATACGCAGTATTTT
>TRBJ2-3|TRBD2|TRBV4-3|.
CASSPGTSGVSDTQYF
TGCGCCAGCAGCCCAGGGACTAGCGGAGTATCAGATACGCAGTATTTT
>TRBJ2-5|TRBD1|TRBV11-1|.
CASSSWTGELQETQYF
TGTGCCAGCAGCTCCTGGACAGGGGAACTTCAAGAGACCCAGTACTTC
>TRBJ2-1|TRBD2|TRBV6-6|.
CASSGLAGVDNEQFF
TGTGCCAGCAGCGGACTAGCGGGTGTAGACAATGAGCAGTTCTTC
>TRBJ2-3|.|TRBV28|.
CASSGLGLQDGTGSTDTQYF
TGTGCCAGCAGCGGACTGGGACTTCAAGACGGAACTGGGTCCACAGATACGCAGTATTTT
>TRBJ2-3|.|TRBV4-1|.
CASSQVGSTDTQYF
TGCGCCAGCAGCCAGGTTGGGTCCACAGATACGCAGTATTTT
>TRBJ2-3|TRBD2|TRBV9|.
CASSVSGSGTDTQYF
TGTGCCAGCAGCGTCAGCGGGAGCGGAACAGATACGCAGTATTTT
>TRBJ2-7|TRBD2|TRBV7-6|.
CASSLARGNSYEQYF
TGTGCCAGCAGCTTAGCGCGGGGGAACTCCTACGAGCAGTACTTC
>TRBJ1-2|.|TRBV5-8|.
CASSLDTRTRNYGYTF
TGTGCCAGCAGCTTGGATACAAGGACGCGAAACTATGGCTACACCTTC
>TRBJ2-5|TRBD2|TRBV28|.
CASRNGTSGEETQYF
TGTGCCAGCAGAAATGGGACTAGCGGGGAAGAGACCCAGTACTTC
>TRBJ2-7|TRBD1|TRBV27|.
CASSLTGQVYEQYF
TGTGCCAGCAGTTTAACCGGACAGGTTTACGAGCAGTACTTC
>TRBJ1-1|TRBD1|TRBV28|.
CASSLGGAGTEAFF
TGTGCCAGCAGCCTAGGGGGCGCGGGCACTGAAGCTTTCTTT
>TRBJ2-7|TRBD1|TRBV10-1|.
CASSESFGTDSYEQYF
TGCGCCAGCAGTGAGTCGTTTGGGACAGATTCCTACGAGCAGTACTTC
>TRBJ2-1|TRBD2|TRBV27|.
CASSPSRAGVEQFF
TGTGCCAGCAGTCCCAGTCGAGCGGGAGTTGAGCAGTTCTTC
>TRBJ2-6|TRBD2|TRBV11-2|.
CASSPAGETSSGANVLTF
TGTGCCAGCAGCCCCGCGGGGGAAACTAGCTCTGGGGCCAACGTCCTGACTTTC
>TRBJ2-1|.|TRBV28|.
CASRRGSYNEQFF
TGTGCCAGCAGACGGGGGTCGTACAATGAGCAGTTCTTC
>TRBJ2-7|TRBD2|TRBV27|.
CASSQGLGGYEQYF
TGTGCCAGCAGCCAAGGACTAGGAGGGTACGAGCAGTACTTC
>TRBJ2-7|TRBD1|TRBV6-6|once
CASSYTRDREHEQYF
TGTGCCAGCAGTTACACCCGGGACAGGGAACACGAGCAGTACTTC
>TRBJ1-5|TRBD1|TRBV6-4|.
CASSEGAGQPQHF
TGTGCCAGCAGCGAGGGGGCGGGTCAGCCCCAGCATTTT
>TRBJ2-1|TRBD2|TRBV7-6|.
CASSLRLAGGWEQFF
TGTGCCAGCAGCTTAAGGCTAGCGGGAGGGTGGGAGCAGTTCTTC
>TRBJ2-3|.|TRBV5-4|once
CASSLGPSSTDTQYF
TGTGCCAGCAGCTTAGGACCGTCGAGCACAGATACGCAGTATTTT
>TRBJ2-4|.|TRBV7-2|.
CASSAEGLLGAKNIQYF
TGTGCCAGCAGCGCCGAGGGACTCTTGGGGGCCAAAAACATTCAGTACTTC
>TRBJ1-4|TRBD1|TRBV5-1|.
CASSLDPGQSNEKLFF
TGCGCCAGCAGCTTAGATCCGGGACAGAGTAATGAAAAACTGTTTTTT
>TRBJ2-5|TRBD1|TRBV6-5|.
CASSYGTGGQETQYF
TGTGCCAGCAGTTACGGGACAGGGGGCCAAGAGACCCAGTACTTC